This T cell receptor (beta chain) emerged from a study of blood T cell repertoires in COVID-19. The CDR3 totals 16 residues. Germline CDR1 LGHNA, CDR2 YNFKEQ. Trimming left V 0 bases short and J 2 bases short, with 10 bases between. Clones were read by immunoSEQ multiplex PCR, and TCRdb kept only the in-frame ones, dropping some. The table records some 330,000 clones, around 87% of them present only once. What was sequenced was PBMCs or T cells enriched from blood (not recorded which). The chain recombines TRBV4-2 with TRBJ2-2; D remains unclear. This TCR derives from a man aged 35-49 years in a cohort exposed to, infected with or recovered from COVID-19 (not recorded which). In DNA, the CDR3 is TGTGCCAGCAGCCAAGACAGAAGTCCTAACACCGGGGAGCTGTTTTTT. It yields the protein CASSQDRSPNTGELFF.